This T cell receptor beta chain appears in the sequencing data of a study of cytomegalovirus exposure and HLA in healthy donors. Study-level findings and limits: Cytomegalovirus-associated TCR beta chains were listed, numbering some 170. One later analysis, an examination of the 90 to 150 validation repertoires, found that first-cohort TCR clusters tended to co-occur in them. Through in vitro validation, a few CMV-associated chains were shown to be specific for CMV antigens.

The CDR3 totals 13 residues. From germline, CDR1 is GTSNPN and CDR2 SVGIG (reference sequence). In the case of this clone: Its target is unknown.

Generated by immunoSEQ multiplex PCR, the TCRdb table keeps only in-frame clones and is missing some. The sample has nearly 80,000 clones, approximately 94% seen once; the top ten hold 3.6%. The sample consisted of PBMCs. This chain joins TRBV30 and TRBJ1-3; unclear D gene. This TCR came from a woman aged 30 to 39 in good health and CMV-seronegative. CDR3 DNA: TGTGCTTGCGGCCGGTCACTTGGAAACACCATATATTTT. Its protein is CACGRSLGNTIYF.